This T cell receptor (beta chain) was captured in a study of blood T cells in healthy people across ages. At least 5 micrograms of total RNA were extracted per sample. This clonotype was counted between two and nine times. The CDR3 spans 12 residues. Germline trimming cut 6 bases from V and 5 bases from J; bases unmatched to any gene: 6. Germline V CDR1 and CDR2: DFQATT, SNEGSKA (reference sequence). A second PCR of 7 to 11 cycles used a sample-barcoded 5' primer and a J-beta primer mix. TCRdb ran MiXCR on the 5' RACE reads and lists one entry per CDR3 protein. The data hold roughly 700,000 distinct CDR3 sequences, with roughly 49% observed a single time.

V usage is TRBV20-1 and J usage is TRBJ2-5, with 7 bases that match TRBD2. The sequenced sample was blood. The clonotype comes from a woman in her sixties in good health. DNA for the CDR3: TGCAGTGCAGAAGCAGCGGGGGAGACCCAGTACTTC. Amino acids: CSAEAAGETQYF.